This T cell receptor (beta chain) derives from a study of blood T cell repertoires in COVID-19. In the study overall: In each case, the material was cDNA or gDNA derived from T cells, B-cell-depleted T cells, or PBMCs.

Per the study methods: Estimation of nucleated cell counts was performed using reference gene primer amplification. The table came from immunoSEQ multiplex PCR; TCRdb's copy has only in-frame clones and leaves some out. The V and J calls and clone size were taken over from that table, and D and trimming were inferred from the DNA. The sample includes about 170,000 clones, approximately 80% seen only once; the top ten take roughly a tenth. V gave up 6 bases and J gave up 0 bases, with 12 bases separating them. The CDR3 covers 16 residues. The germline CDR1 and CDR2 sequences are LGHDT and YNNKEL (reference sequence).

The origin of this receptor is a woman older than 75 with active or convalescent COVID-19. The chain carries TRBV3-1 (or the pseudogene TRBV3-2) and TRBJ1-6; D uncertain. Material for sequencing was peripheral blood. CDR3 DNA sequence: TGTGCCAGCAGGGACCGGACTAACTCCTATAATTCACCCCTCCACTTT. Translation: CASRDRTNSYNSPLHF.